The 22 T cell receptor beta chains given below trace back to one sample, sequenced in a study of cytomegalovirus exposure and HLA in healthy donors. Use of 60 Vbeta and 13 Jbeta primers characterized the PCR. Sequencing used immunoSEQ multiplex PCR; TCRdb keeps in-frame clones, though not all of them. The table records 150,000 to 200,000 clones, around three quarters of them present only once. Input material: PBMCs. These TCRs come from a woman under 40 in good health and CMV-seropositive.

The chain has TRBV6-1 and TRBJ1-1; D possibly corresponds to TRBD1 (5 bases). V was trimmed by 4 bases and J by 5 bases, leaving 14 bases between them. CDR1 and CDR2 from the germline V gene are MNHNS and SASEGT. This CDR3 is built from 14 residues. CDR3 amino acids: CASSVTGAWTEAFF. The CDR3 coding sequence is TGTGCCAGCAGTGTAACTGGGGCGTGGACTGAAGCTTTCTTT.

The chain recombines TRBV29-1 with TRBJ1-2; D not certain. The V end lost 4 bases, the J end lost 8 bases, and 23 bases lay between the germline ends. The CDR3 has 15 amino acids. CDR1 is SQVTM and CDR2 is ANQGSEA in the germline V gene. This chain's CDR3 is CSVALTQVQEGGYTF. The CDR3 DNA sequence: TGCAGCGTTGCCTTAACCCAGGTCCAGGAGGGCGGCTACACCTTC.

The gene calls are TRBV14 and TRBJ1-3, with D unclear. This CDR3 contains 15 residues. Germline V gives CDR1 SGHDN, CDR2 FVKESK. Trimming cost V 3 bases and J 2 bases, with 11 bases left between them. The CDR3 loop is CASSHYKGAGNTIYF. The CDR3 DNA follows: TGTGCCAGCAGCCACTATAAGGGAGCTGGAAACACCATATATTTT.

In this sample, this clone turned up a few times. This chain uses TRBV10-2 with TRBJ2-6; D remains ambiguous. Germline V lookup: CDR1 WSHSY, CDR2 SAAADI. This CDR3 contains 13 residues. V lost 0 bases and J lost 7, with 4 bases in between. CDR3 sequence (DNA): TGCGCCAGCAGTGAGTCCCTCGCCAACGTCCTGACTTTC. Protein sequence: CASSESLANVLTF.

The genes are TRBV7-9 and TRBJ2-5, with 9 bases identical to TRBD2. J gave up 3 bases and V 2 bases, and 7 bases lay outside the gene matches. The CDR3 loop spans 16 amino acids. The germline CDR1 and CDR2 sequences are SEHNR and FQNEAQ (reference sequence). CDR3 residues: CASSLSGGRAEETQYF. The CDR3 nucleotides are TGTGCCAGCAGCTTATCCGGCGGGAGGGCAGAAGAGACCCAGTACTTC.

The chain carries TRBV18 and TRBJ1-4, with TRBD1 as a possible D gene (6 bases). Germline V gene sequence: CDR1 KGHSH, CDR2 LQKENI. With 3 bases removed from V and 0 bases from J, the gap between germline ends came to 11 bases. There are 16 residues in the CDR3. The CDR3 spells CASSPNRATTNEKLFF. The CDR3 DNA is TGTGCCAGCTCACCCAACAGGGCTACAACTAATGAAAAACTGTTTTTT. Supplemented by reference TRBV18 and TRBJ1-4, the full variable domain reads NAGVMQNPRHLVRRRGQEARLRCSPMKGHSHVYWYRQLPEEGLKFMVYLQKENIIDESGMPKERFSAEFPKEGPSILRIQQVVRGDSAAYFCASSPNRATTNEKLFFGSGTQLSVL.

V is TRBV28 and J is TRBJ2-2; D possibly corresponds to TRBD1 (5 bases). Germline lookup yields CDR1 MDHEN and CDR2 SYDVKM. The CDR3 extends over 14 amino acids. Trimming cost V 4 bases and J 5 bases, with 11 bases left between them. CDR3 amino acids: CASSWYRTTGELFF. DNA of the CDR3: TGTGCCAGCAGTTGGTACAGGACGACCGGGGAGCTGTTTTTT.

The J gene is TRBJ2-5, the V gene TRBV9; perhaps TRBD1 as D (6 bases). V lost 0 bases to trimming and J lost 5 bases, with 14 bases between them. Germline-derived CDR1 and CDR2 are SGDLS and YYNGEE. CDR3 length: 15 residues. In nucleotides, the CDR3 is TGTGCCAGCAGCGTAGATGGGGGCCACCCGGAGACCCAGTACTTC. Its translation: CASSVDGGHPETQYF.

The chain is built from TRBV20-1 and TRBJ2-1; D ambiguous. The V and J ends lost 6 bases and 8 bases respectively, with 8 bases between them. Germline V lookup: CDR1 DFQATT, CDR2 SNEGSKA (reference sequence). This CDR3 comprises 10 residues. DNA for the CDR3: TGCAGTGCCCTACGAGATGAGCAGTTCTTC. As protein: CSALRDEQFF.

V gene TRBV6-5 combines with J gene TRBJ1-2; D perhaps matches TRBD1 (6 bases). CDR1 MNHEY and CDR2 SVGAGI come from the germline V gene. The germline V and J ends were trimmed by 0 bases and 2 bases, with 7 bases remaining between them. The length of the CDR3 is 14 residues. The CDR3 region is CASSYSGTNYGYTF. As DNA, the CDR3 is TGTGCCAGCAGTTACTCCGGGACAAACTATGGCTACACCTTC.

The V and J genes are TRBV6-5 and TRBJ1-3, with 9 bases aligning to TRBD1. Germline CDR1 MNHEY, CDR2 SVGAGI. The CDR3 extends over 16 amino acids. Trimming took 4 bases from V and 0 from J; bases not matched to a gene: 4. This CDR3 reads CASSWDRVISGNTIYF. CDR3 nucleotides: TGTGCCAGCAGTTGGGACAGGGTGATCTCTGGAAACACCATATATTTT.

The chain links TRBV2 to TRBJ1-5; the match to TRBD1 covers 8 bases. Losses at the gene ends were 4 bases for V and 8 bases for J; bases not matched to a gene: 7. The CDR3 extends over 14 amino acids. CDR1 is SNHLY and CDR2 is FYNNEI in the germline V gene. CDR3 sequence reads: CASSGQGLEEPQHF. The CDR3 nucleotides read TGTGCCAGCAGTGGACAGGGGCTTGAGGAGCCCCAGCATTTT. The entire variable domain, with the rest obtained from reference TRBV2 and TRBJ1-5, is as follows: EPEVTQTPSHQVTQMGQEVILRCVPISNHLYFYWYRQILGQKVEFLVSFYNNEISEKSEIFDDQFSVERPDGSNFTLKIRSTKLEDSAMYFCASSGQGLEEPQHFGDGTRLSIL.

This chain links TRBV9 with TRBJ2-1, with TRBD2 matching over 9 bases. V shed 3 bases, J shed 8 bases, and the junction held 9 bases outside the gene matches. Germline V gene data show CDR1 as SGDLS and CDR2 as YYNGEE. The CDR3 is 15 residues long. The CDR3 bases are TGTGCCAGCAGCGGGGGACTAGCATTTGCCGATGAGCAGTTCTTC. Amino acid sequence: CASSGGLAFADEQFF.

The chain carries TRBV6-5 and TRBJ2-7; D ambiguous. Germline CDR1 MNHEY, CDR2 SVGAGI. The CDR3 has 15 amino acids. The V and J ends lost 6 bases and 0 bases respectively, with 15 bases between them. CDR3 sequence (DNA): TGTGCCAGCAGCTCCTCCGGCGGTGACTCCTACGAGCAGTACTTC. This translates into CASSSSGGDSYEQYF.

V usage is TRBV6-4 and J usage is TRBJ1-2; D remains ambiguous. The germline V gene has CDR1 MRHNA and CDR2 SNTAGT. This CDR3 has 15 residues. Trimming removed 6 bases at V and 8 bases at J, with 22 bases between. DNA of the CDR3: TGTGCCAGCAGACTTGTGGCAGGCCAGCAGGTGGGCTACACCTTC. It yields the protein CASRLVAGQQVGYTF.

The gene calls are TRBV5-1 and TRBJ2-3; possible D gene TRBD2, 6 bases. The V end lost 6 bases, the J end lost 3 bases, and 14 bases lay between the germline ends. Germline V gene lookup returns CDR1 SGHRS and CDR2 YFSETQ. The CDR3 covers 14 residues. As DNA, the CDR3 is TGCGCCAGCATGGCCGGGACTCTGACAGATACGCAGTATTTT. It yields the protein CASMAGTLTDTQYF.

This rearrangement joins TRBV9 to TRBJ2-1; D remains ambiguous. V shed 1 base and J shed 9 bases, with 11 bases lying between them. This CDR3 has 13 residues. CDR1 SGDLS and CDR2 YYNGEE come from the germline V gene. The CDR3 DNA is TGTGCCAGCAGCGTAATTCTCGGTGGTGAGCAGTTCTTC. The encoded protein is CASSVILGGEQFF.

The count of this clone is one. The rearrangement joins TRBV25-1 to TRBJ2-5; no clear D. Gene TRBJ2-7 matches the end of the DNA better, so the J call may be wrong. Germline CDR1 MGHDK, CDR2 SYGVNS. The CDR3 has 14 residues. Here the CDR3 DNA reads TGTGCCAGCAGTGAACGACATCCGGCTGGCGAGCAGTACTTC. Translated: CASSERHPAGEQYF.

The V and J genes are TRBV28 and TRBJ1-5; no clear D. This CDR3 has 16 residues. V was pared by 1 base and J by 1 base, with 11 bases between. CDR1 is MDHEN, CDR2 SYDVKM, per germline. The CDR3 reads CASSLFSAGSNQPQHF. The DNA for the CDR3 is TGTGCCAGCAGTTTATTTTCGGCAGGAAGCAATCAGCCCCAGCATTTT.

The V gene is TRBV28, the J gene TRBJ1-3; D ambiguous. Germline V gives CDR1 MDHEN, CDR2 SYDVKM. There are 17 residues in the CDR3. V lost 1 base and J lost 0, with 13 bases in between. CDR3 region: CASSLYRVHYSGNTIYF. CDR3 DNA sequence: TGTGCCAGCAGTTTATATCGGGTTCATTACTCTGGAAACACCATATATTTT.

The count of this clone is one. The chain has TRBV7-2 and TRBJ1-1, with D unclear. The CDR3 extends over 12 amino acids. Germline V CDR1 and CDR2: SGHTA, FQGNSA. V lost 8 bases, J lost 11 bases, and 18 bases lay in between. The CDR3 bases are TGTGCCAGCGGGTTACGGGAGATCGCGGCTTTCTTT. It specifies CASGLREIAAFF.

Note on this clone: The germline gene is not matched at one end of the junction; a read error may be the cause. The chain uses TRBV16 and TRBJ1-2; D is ambiguous. CDR3 length: 11 residues. CDR1 is KGHSY, CDR2 FQNENV, per germline. CDR3 coding DNA: TGTGCCAGCAGCCAATCGAGGAAGGTTAACTTC. This codes for CASSQSRKVNF.